This T cell receptor beta chain was retrieved from a study of OX40 agonist ivuxolimab in advanced cancers. Study in general: Among those enrolled, mean age was about 62 years (range about 23 to 85) and 82.7% were male.

Germline assignment: CDR1 MNHNY and CDR2 SVGAGI (reference sequence). CDR3 length: 14 amino acids. J lost 3 bases, V lost 7 bases, and 8 bases had no gene match. Repertoires were generated with immunoSEQ multiplex PCR, while TCRdb's copy carries only in-frame clones and drops some. The sample has tens of thousands of clones, about four fifths seen once. The TCR was taken from an adult with an advanced solid tumor such as melanoma, head and neck, liver or kidney cancer. The genes are TRBV6-6 and TRBJ2-7, with 8 bases aligning to TRBD2. The sequenced sample was CD4+ or CD8+ T cells sorted from blood, obtained in a trial of the OX40 agonist ivuxolimab. CDR3 sequence (DNA): TGTGCCAGCACCGGGACTAGAGGTGGCTACGAGCAGTACTTC. Translating it yields CASTGTRGGYEQYF.